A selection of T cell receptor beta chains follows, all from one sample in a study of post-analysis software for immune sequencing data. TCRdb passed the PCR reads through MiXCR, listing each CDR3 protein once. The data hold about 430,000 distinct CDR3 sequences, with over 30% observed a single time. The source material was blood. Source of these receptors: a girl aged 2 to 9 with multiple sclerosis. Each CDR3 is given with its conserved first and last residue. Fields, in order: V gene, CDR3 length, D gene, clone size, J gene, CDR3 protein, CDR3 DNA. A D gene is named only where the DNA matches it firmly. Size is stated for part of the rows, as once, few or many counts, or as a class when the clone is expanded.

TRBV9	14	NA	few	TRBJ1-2	CASSAGQGIRLYTF	TGTGCCAGCAGCGCCGGGCAGGGAATTAGACTCTACACCTTC
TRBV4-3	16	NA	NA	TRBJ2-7	CASSQDPDTSYYEQYF	TGCGCCAGCAGCCAAGATCCCGACACTAGTTACTACGAGCAGTACTTC
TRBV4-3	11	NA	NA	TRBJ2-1	CAGSYYNEQFF	TGCGCCGGCAGCTACTACAATGAGCAGTTCTTC
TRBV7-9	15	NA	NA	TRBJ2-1	CASSLSGFLYNEQFF	TGTGCCAGCAGCTTATCGGGGTTCCTCTACAATGAGCAGTTCTTC
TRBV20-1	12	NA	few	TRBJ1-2	CSAKTGFDGYTF	TGCAGTGCTAAAACAGGGTTTGATGGCTACACCTTC
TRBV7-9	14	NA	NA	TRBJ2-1	CASSLVGPYNEQFF	TGTGCCAGCAGCTTAGTGGGACCCTACAATGAGCAGTTCTTC
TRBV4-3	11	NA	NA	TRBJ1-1	CASRSSKRAFF	TGCGCCAGCCGGTCCTCCAAGCGGGCTTTCTTT
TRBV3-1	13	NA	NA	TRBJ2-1	CASSQGRVNEQFF	TGTGCCAGCAGCCAAGGGAGGGTTAATGAGCAGTTCTTC
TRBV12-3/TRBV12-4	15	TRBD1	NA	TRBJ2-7	CASSSRDSNSYEQYF	TGTGCCAGCAGCTCCCGGGACAGCAATTCCTACGAGCAGTACTTC
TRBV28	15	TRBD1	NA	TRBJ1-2	CASSTRTGLLYGYTF	TGTGCCAGCAGTACCCGGACAGGCCTCCTCTATGGCTACACCTTC
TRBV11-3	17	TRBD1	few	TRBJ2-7	CASSLIPSGTGAYEQYF	TGTGCCAGCAGCCTAATCCCTTCTGGGACAGGGGCGTACGAGCAGTACTTC
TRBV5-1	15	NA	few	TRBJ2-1	CASSLVGQIYNEQFF	TGCGCCAGCAGCTTGGTCGGACAGATTTACAATGAGCAGTTCTTC
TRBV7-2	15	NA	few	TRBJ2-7	CASSHRGGRNYEQYF	TGTGCCAGCAGCCATAGGGGGGGACGGAACTACGAGCAGTACTTC
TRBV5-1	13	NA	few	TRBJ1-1	CASSLMSNTEAFF	TGCGCCAGCAGCTTGATGAGTAACACTGAAGCTTTCTTT
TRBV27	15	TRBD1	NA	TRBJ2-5	CASSLSQGARETQYF	TGTGCCAGCAGTTTAAGTCAGGGGGCGCGTGAGACCCAGTACTTC
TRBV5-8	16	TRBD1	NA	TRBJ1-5	CASSVGRQGPDQPQHF	TGTGCCAGCAGCGTGGGGCGACAGGGTCCAGATCAGCCCCAGCATTTT